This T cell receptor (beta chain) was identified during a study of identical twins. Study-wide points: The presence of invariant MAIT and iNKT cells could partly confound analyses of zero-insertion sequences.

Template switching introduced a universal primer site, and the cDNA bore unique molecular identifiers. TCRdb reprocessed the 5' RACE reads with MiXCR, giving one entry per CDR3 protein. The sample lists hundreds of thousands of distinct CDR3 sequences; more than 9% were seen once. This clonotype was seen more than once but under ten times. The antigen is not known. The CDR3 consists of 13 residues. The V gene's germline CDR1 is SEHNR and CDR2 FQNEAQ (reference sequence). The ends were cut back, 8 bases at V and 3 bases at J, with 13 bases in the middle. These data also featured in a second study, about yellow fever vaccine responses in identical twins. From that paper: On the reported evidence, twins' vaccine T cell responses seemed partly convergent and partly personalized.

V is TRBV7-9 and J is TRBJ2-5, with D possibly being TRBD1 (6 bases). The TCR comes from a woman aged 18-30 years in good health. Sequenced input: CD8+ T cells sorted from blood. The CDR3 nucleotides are TGTGCCAGCGGTGGACAGTCTGAAGAGACCCAGTACTTC. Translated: CASGGQSEETQYF.